These T cell receptor beta chains were read from a single sample in a study of memory CD4+ T cells and cytomegalovirus serostatus. The method was immunoSEQ multiplex PCR; TCRdb's version includes in-frame clones alone and lacks a portion of them. Here the sample spans some 48,000 clones, roughly 78% being singletons. The material sequenced was memory CD4+ T cells from blood. These TCRs come from an adult in good health and CMV-seronegative. Each CDR3 is given with its conserved first and last residue. The order of the fields is V gene, clone size, D gene, J gene, CDR3 DNA, CDR3 protein. A D gene is named only where the DNA matches it firmly. Expanded clones get a size class; other rows say once, few or many, or leave the size out.

TRBV2	-	-	TRBJ2-7	TGTGCCAGCAGTCAGCAGCACTCCTACGAGCAGTACTTC	CASSQQHSYEQYF
TRBV7-9	-	TRBD2	TRBJ2-1	TGTGCCAGCAGCACTCGACTAGCGGGAGGGCCCAACAATGAGCAGTTCTTC	CASSTRLAGGPNNEQFF
TRBV4-1	-	TRBD1	TRBJ1-2	TGCGCCAGCAGCCACGGACAGGGAGATGGAAACTATGGCTACACCTTC	CASSHGQGDGNYGYTF
TRBV5-1	-	-	TRBJ2-2	TGCGCCAGCGGACAGGAGGGTCCCGGGGAGCTGTTTTTT	CASGQEGPGELFF
TRBV19	-	TRBD2	TRBJ2-1	TGTGCCAGTAGCGGGACTAGCGGGAGGTGGAAGCAGTTCTTC	CASSGTSGRWKQFF
TRBV7-2	-	TRBD2	TRBJ2-7	TGTGCCAGCAGCTTTAGCGGGACCAAGTACGAGCAGTACTTC	CASSFSGTKYEQYF
TRBV29-1	-	-	TRBJ2-5	TGCAGCGTCCGTTATAAGACCCAGTACTTC	CSVRYKTQYF
TRBV9	-	TRBD1	TRBJ1-2	TGTGCCAGCAGCGTAGGTGGACAGGGGAATGGCTACACCTTC	CASSVGGQGNGYTF
TRBV27	few	-	TRBJ1-1	TGTGCCAGCAGTTTATACCCCCAAGTGGGACGGATAACTGAAGCTTTCTTT	CASSLYPQVGRITEAFF
TRBV19	once	-	TRBJ2-7	TGTGCCAGTAGTATTGGGAACGAGCAGTACTTC	CASSIGNEQYF
TRBV27	-	-	TRBJ1-2	TGTGCCAGCAGCCCACGTCTCGAGGGTGGCTACACCTTC	CASSPRLEGGYTF
TRBV4-1	-	-	TRBJ1-1	TGCGCCAGCAGCCAAATCCTCTTGACTGAAGCTTTCTTT	CASSQILLTEAFF
TRBV4-1	-	TRBD2	TRBJ2-1	TGCGCCAGCAGCCAAGATCGGGCGGTAGCGGGTACCGACAATGAGCAGTTCTTC	CASSQDRAVAGTDNEQFF
TRBV2	once	-	TRBJ1-1	TGTGCCAGCAGGTCAACAGTAGAAGCTTTCTTT	CASRSTVEAFF
TRBV6-1	-	-	TRBJ1-5	TGTGCCAGCAGTGAAGGGGCAGCCAATCAGCCCCAGCATTTT	CASSEGAANQPQHF